The rows below give T cell receptor beta chains drawn from one sample of a study of blood T cell repertoires in COVID-19. The repertoire was sequenced with immunoSEQ multiplex PCR; TCRdb's copy has only in-frame clones and lacks some. The sample has about 250,000 clones; about four fifths are singletons. Sequenced input: peripheral blood. The receptors come from a man older than 75 with acute or convalescent COVID-19. The CDR3 runs from the conserved cysteine through the conserved F or W. A D gene is named only where the DNA matches it firmly. Some rows mark clone size as missing; the rest say once, few, many or name a class of expanded clone.

D: TRBD1; V: TRBV6-5; J: TRBJ1-3; size: .; length: 16; CDR3: CASSYAGQPLGNTIYF; DNA: TGTGCCAGCAGTTACGCGGGACAGCCGTTGGGAAACACCATATATTTT
D: TRBD1; V: TRBV3-1/TRBV3-2; J: TRBJ2-7; size: .; length: 15; CDR3: CASSQDLTGGYEQYF; DNA: TGTGCCAGCAGCCAAGATTTGACAGGGGGCTACGAGCAGTACTTC
D: .; V: TRBV6-5; J: TRBJ1-1; size: .; length: 13; CDR3: CASSYRLNTEAFF; DNA: TGTGCCAGCAGTTATAGATTGAACACTGAAGCTTTCTTT
D: TRBD2; V: TRBV6-5; J: TRBJ2-6; size: .; length: 15; CDR3: CASTWGGSGANVLTF; DNA: TGTGCCAGCACTTGGGGAGGGTCTGGGGCCAACGTCCTGACTTTC
D: .; V: TRBV30; J: TRBJ1-4; size: .; length: 13; CDR3: CAWDSSGSRRAFF; DNA: TGTGCCTGGGATTCATCCGGTTCCCGGCGGGCGTTTTTT
D: .; V: TRBV11-2; J: TRBJ2-2; size: .; length: 13; CDR3: CASSRTNTGELFF; DNA: TGTGCCAGCAGCCGGACAAACACCGGGGAGCTGTTTTTT
D: TRBD2; V: TRBV5-1; J: TRBJ2-1; size: once; length: 15; CDR3: CASSVSSGRRNEQFF; DNA: TGCGCCAGCAGCGTTTCTAGCGGGAGGAGAAATGAGCAGTTCTTC
D: TRBD1; V: TRBV2; J: TRBJ2-7; size: .; length: 15; CDR3: CASNGQGFSSYEQYF; DNA: TGTGCCAGCAACGGACAGGGGTTTAGCTCCTACGAGCAGTACTTC
D: TRBD1; V: TRBV3-1/TRBV3-2; J: TRBJ2-2; size: .; length: 16; CDR3: CASSQVWTGKTGELFF; DNA: TGTGCCAGCAGCCAAGTGTGGACAGGGAAGACCGGGGAGCTGTTTTTT
D: .; V: TRBV18; J: TRBJ1-1; size: .; length: 15; CDR3: CASSPQTDSRTEAFF; DNA: TGTGCCAGCTCACCTCAGACGGACAGTAGGACTGAAGCTTTCTTT
D: .; V: TRBV2; J: TRBJ2-3; size: .; length: 12; CDR3: CASSVKGELQYF; DNA: TGTGCCAGCAGTGTTAAGGGGGAGCTCCAGTATTTT
D: .; V: TRBV7-9; J: TRBJ1-1; size: .; length: 14; CDR3: CASSQQPMNTEAFF; DNA: TGTGCCAGCAGCCAACAGCCTATGAACACTGAAGCTTTCTTT
D: .; V: TRBV7-2; J: TRBJ2-3; size: .; length: 13; CDR3: CASSLELVSTQYF; DNA: TGTGCCAGCAGCTTAGAACTGGTTAGTACGCAGTATTTT
D: .; V: TRBV11-3; J: TRBJ2-3; size: .; length: 13; CDR3: CASSLGEADTQYF; DNA: TGTGCCAGCAGCTTAGGGGAGGCCGATACGCAGTATTTT
D: .; V: TRBV27; J: TRBJ2-7; size: .; length: 14; CDR3: CASSFSGLRYEQYF; DNA: TGTGCCAGCAGTTTCAGCGGCCTCCGCTACGAGCAGTACTTC
D: TRBD1; V: TRBV5-1; J: TRBJ2-2; size: .; length: 16; CDR3: CASSTEGQGNTGELFF; DNA: TGCGCCAGCAGCACAGAGGGACAGGGAAACACCGGGGAGCTGTTTTTT
D: TRBD1; V: TRBV2; J: TRBJ1-5; size: few; length: 15; CDR3: CASSLETGVGQPQHF; DNA: TGTGCCAGCAGCCTGGAGACAGGGGTGGGTCAGCCCCAGCATTTT
D: .; V: TRBV6-1; J: TRBJ1-6; size: .; length: 15; CDR3: CASSEADSAGAPLHF; DNA: TGTGCCAGCAGTGAAGCGGACAGTGCCGGAGCACCCCTCCACTTT
D: .; V: TRBV18; J: TRBJ1-6; size: once; length: 16; CDR3: CASSPQSGGGSAPLHF; DNA: TGTGCCAGCTCACCTCAGTCCGGTGGGGGCAGCGCACCCCTCCACTTT
D: TRBD2; V: TRBV10-3; J: TRBJ2-3; size: .; length: 17; CDR3: CAISAIGLAGETDTQYF; DNA: TGTGCCATCAGTGCAATAGGACTAGCGGGAGAAACAGATACGCAGTATTTT
D: .; V: TRBV24-1; J: TRBJ2-1; size: .; length: 15; CDR3: CATSPAGTVGGEQFF; DNA: TGTGCCACCAGCCCCGCCGGGACAGTGGGGGGTGAGCAGTTCTTC
D: TRBD2; V: TRBV13; J: TRBJ2-7; size: few; length: 14; CDR3: CASSSREGQYEQYF; DNA: TGTGCCAGCAGCTCGCGGGAGGGCCAGTACGAGCAGTACTTC
D: .; V: TRBV19; J: TRBJ2-7; size: .; length: 15; CDR3: CASSIDRGLSYEQYF; DNA: TGTGCCAGTAGTATAGACAGGGGATTATCCTACGAGCAGTACTTC
D: TRBD2; V: TRBV5-1; J: TRBJ2-1; size: .; length: 17; CDR3: CASSFFSRGGPYNEQFF; DNA: TGCGCCAGCAGCTTTTTTTCTCGGGGGGGCCCCTACAATGAGCAGTTCTTC
D: .; V: TRBV9; J: TRBJ2-1; size: .; length: 15; CDR3: CASSVAPGSYNEQFF; DNA: TGTGCCAGCAGCGTAGCGCCAGGGTCCTACAATGAGCAGTTCTTC
D: TRBD1; V: TRBV5-6; J: TRBJ2-7; size: .; length: 13; CDR3: CASSLGTGGEQYF; DNA: TGTGCCAGCAGCTTGGGGACAGGGGGCGAGCAGTACTTC